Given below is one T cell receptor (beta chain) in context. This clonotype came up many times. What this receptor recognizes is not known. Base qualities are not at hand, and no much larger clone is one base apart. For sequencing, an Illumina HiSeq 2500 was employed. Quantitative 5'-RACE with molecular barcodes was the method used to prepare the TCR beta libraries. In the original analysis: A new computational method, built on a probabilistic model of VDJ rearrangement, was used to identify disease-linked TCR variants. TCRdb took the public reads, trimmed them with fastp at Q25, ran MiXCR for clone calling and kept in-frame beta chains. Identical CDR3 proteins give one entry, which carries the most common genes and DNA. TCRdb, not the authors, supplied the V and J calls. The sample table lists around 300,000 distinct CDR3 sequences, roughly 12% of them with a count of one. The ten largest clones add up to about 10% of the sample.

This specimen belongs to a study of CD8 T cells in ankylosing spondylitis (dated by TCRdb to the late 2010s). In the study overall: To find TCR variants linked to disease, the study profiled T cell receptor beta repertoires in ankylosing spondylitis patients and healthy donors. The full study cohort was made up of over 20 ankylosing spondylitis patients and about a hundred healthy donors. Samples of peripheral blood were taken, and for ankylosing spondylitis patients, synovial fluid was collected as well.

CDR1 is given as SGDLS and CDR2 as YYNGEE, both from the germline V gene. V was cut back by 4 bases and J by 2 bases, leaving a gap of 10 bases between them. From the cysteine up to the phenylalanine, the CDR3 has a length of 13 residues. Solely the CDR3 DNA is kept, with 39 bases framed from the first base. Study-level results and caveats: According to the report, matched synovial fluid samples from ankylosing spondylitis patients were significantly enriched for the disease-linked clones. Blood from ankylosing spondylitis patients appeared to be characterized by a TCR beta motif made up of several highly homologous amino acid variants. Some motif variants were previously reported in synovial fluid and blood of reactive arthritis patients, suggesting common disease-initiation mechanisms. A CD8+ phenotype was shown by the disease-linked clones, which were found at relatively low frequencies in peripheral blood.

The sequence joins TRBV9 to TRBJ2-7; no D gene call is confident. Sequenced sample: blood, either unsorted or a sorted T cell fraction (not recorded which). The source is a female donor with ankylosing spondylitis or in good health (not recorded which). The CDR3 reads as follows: CASSPMNPYEQYF. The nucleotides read TGTGCCAGCAGCCCCATGAACCCCTACGAGCAGTACTTC.